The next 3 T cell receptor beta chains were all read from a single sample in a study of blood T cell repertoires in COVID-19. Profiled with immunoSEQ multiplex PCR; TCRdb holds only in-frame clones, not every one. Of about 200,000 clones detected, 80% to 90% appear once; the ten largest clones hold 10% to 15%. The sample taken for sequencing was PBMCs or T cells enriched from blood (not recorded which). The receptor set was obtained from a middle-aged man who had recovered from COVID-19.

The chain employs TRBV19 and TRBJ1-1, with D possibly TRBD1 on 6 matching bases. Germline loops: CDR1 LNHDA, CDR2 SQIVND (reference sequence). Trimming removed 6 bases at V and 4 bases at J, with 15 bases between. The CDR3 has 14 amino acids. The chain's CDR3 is CASSADSLSTEAFF. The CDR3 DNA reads TGTGCCAGTAGCGCGGACAGCTTGTCCACTGAAGCTTTCTTT.

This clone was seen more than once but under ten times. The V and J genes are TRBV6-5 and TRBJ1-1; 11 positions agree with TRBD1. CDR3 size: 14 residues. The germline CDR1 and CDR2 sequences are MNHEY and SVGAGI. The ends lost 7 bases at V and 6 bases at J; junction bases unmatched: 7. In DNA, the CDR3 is TGTGCCAGCAAAGGACAGGGGGCCAGCGCTGAAGCTTTCTTT. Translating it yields CASKGQGASAEAFF.

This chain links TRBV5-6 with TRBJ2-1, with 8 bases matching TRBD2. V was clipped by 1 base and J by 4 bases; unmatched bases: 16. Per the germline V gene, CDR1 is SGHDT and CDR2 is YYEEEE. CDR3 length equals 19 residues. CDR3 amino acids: CASSLLGGSGRTVYNEQFF. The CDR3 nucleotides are TGTGCCAGCAGCTTGCTTGGGGGCAGCGGGAGAACGGTTTACAATGAGCAGTTCTTC.